The entry below describes one T cell receptor beta chain. These data originate in a study of blood T cell repertoires in COVID-19. For the study at large: PBMCs, B-cell-depleted T cells, or T cells were the source of the cDNA or gDNA that made up the material.

Deletions cut 8 bases from V and 3 bases from J, with 20 bases between. Germline V CDR1 and CDR2: MNHEY, SVGAGI. There are 15 residues in the CDR3. Sequencing was performed with immunoSEQ multiplex PCR; in TCRdb, only in-frame clones are kept and a portion is missing. The sample includes around 300,000 clones, roughly 89% of them seen just once. Sequencing input: peripheral blood. The TCR originated in a woman aged 30 to 39 with active or convalescent COVID-19. The chain is built from TRBV6-5 and TRBJ2-7; weak D call: TRBD1 (6 bases). In nucleotides, the CDR3 is TGTGCCAGCTATAGGGGGACGCCAGAGGGCTACGAGCAGTACTTC. This sequence encodes CASYRGTPEGYEQYF.